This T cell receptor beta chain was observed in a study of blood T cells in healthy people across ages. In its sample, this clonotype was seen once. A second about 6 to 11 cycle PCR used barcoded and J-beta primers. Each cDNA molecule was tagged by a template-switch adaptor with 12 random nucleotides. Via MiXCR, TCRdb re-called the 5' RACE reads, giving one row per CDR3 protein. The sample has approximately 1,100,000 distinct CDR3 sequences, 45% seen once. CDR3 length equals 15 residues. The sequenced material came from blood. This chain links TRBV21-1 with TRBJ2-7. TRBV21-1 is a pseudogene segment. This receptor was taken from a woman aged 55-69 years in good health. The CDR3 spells CASSKGDRGPYEQYF. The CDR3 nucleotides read TGTGCCAGCAGCAAAGGAGACAGGGGCCCCTACGAGCAGTACTTC.